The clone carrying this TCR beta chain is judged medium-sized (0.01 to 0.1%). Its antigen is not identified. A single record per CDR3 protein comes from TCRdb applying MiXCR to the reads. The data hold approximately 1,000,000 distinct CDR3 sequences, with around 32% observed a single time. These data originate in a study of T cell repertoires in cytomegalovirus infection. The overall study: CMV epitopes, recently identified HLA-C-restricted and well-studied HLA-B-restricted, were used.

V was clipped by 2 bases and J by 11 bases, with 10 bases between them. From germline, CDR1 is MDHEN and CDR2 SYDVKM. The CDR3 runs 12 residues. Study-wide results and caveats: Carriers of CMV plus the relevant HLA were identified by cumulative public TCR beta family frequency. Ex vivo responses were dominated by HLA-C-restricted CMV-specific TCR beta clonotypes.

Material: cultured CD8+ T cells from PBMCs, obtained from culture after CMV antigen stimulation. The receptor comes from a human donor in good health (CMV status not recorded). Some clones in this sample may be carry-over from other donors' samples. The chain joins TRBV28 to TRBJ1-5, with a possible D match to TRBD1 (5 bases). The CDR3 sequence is CASSLGGSSQHF. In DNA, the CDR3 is TGTGCCAGCAGTTTAGGGGGATCGTCCCAGCATTTT. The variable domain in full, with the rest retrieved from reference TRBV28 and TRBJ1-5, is DVKVTQSSRYLVKRTGEKVFLECVQDMDHENMFWYRQDPGLGLRLIYFSYDVKMKEKGDIPEGYSVSREKKERFSLILESASTNQTSMYLCASSLGGSSQHFGDGTRLSIL.